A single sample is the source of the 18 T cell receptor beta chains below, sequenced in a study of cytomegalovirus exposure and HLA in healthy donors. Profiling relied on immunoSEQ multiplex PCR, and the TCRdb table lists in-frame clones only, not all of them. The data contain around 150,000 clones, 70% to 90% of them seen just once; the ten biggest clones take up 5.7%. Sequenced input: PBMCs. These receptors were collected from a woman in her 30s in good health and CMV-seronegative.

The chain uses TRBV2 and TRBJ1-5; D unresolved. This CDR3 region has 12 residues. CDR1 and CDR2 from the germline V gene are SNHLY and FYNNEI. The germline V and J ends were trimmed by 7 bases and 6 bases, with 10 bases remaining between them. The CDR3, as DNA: TGTGCCAGCAACGGACGAGCTCAGCCCCAGCATTTT. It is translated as CASNGRAQPQHF.

The CDR3 sequence is CASSLEREGRGETQYF. CDR3 sequence (DNA): TGTGCCAGCAGCTTGGAGCGGGAGGGCCGAGGGGAGACCCAGTACTTC. The chain recombines TRBV5-6 with TRBJ2-5; TRBD2 agrees at 10 bases. V was clipped by 0 bases and J by 5 bases; unmatched bases: 7. CDR1 SGHDT and CDR2 YYEEEE come from the germline V gene. The CDR3 totals 16 residues.

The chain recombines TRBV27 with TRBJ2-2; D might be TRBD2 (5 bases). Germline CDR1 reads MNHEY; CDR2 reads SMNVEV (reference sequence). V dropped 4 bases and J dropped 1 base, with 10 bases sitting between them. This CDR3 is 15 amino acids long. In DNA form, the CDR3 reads TGTGCCAGCAGTTCTCGGACTCTGAACACCGGGGAGCTGTTTTTT. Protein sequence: CASSSRTLNTGELFF.

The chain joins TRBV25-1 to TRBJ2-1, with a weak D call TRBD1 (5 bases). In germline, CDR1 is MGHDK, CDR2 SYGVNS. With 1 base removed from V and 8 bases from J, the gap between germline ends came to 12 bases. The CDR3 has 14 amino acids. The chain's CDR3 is CASSESAGLDEQFF. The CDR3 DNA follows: TGTGCCAGCAGTGAATCGGCAGGGTTGGATGAGCAGTTCTTC.

CDR3 amino acids: CASSLAVGEGDEQYF. The CDR3 DNA is TGTGCCAGCAGCTTGGCCGTGGGGGAGGGGGACGAGCAGTACTTC. The J gene is TRBJ2-7, the V gene TRBV5-6, with D maybe TRBD2 (7 bases). CDR3 length equals 15 residues. Per germline, CDR1 SGHDT and CDR2 YYEEEE. The V end was cut by 0 bases, the J end by 5 bases, with 15 bases between. Full variable domain (rest looked up from reference TRBV5-6 and TRBJ2-7): DAGVTQSPTHLIKTRGQQVTLRCSPKSGHDTVSWYQQALGQGPQFIFQYYEEEERQRGNFPDRFSGHQFPNYSSELNVNALLLGDSALYLCASSLAVGEGDEQYFGPGTRLTVT.

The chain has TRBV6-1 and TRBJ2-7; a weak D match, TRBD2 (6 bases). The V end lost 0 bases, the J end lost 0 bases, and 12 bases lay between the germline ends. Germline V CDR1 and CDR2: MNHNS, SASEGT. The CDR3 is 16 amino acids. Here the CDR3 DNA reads TGTGCCAGCAGTGAAGCGCTACCGGGGGACTCCTACGAGCAGTACTTC. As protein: CASSEALPGDSYEQYF.

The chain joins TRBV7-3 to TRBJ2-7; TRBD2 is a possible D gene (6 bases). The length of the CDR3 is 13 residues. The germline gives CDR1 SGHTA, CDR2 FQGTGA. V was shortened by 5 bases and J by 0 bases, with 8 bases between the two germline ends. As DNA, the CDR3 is TGTGCCAGCAGCCGGCGGGGCTCCTACGAGCAGTACTTC. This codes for CASSRRGSYEQYF.

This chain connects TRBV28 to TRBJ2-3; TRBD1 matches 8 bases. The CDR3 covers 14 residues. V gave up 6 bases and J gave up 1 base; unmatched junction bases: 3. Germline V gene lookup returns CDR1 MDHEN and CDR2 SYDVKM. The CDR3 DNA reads TGTGCCAGCAGGCCGGGACAGGGCACAGATACGCAGTATTTT. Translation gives CASRPGQGTDTQYF.

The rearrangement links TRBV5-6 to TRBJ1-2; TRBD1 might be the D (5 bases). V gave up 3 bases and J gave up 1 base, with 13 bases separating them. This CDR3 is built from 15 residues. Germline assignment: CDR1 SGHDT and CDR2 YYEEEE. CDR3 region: CASSYTNRNNYGYTF. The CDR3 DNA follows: TGTGCCAGCAGCTATACAAACAGGAATAACTATGGCTACACCTTC. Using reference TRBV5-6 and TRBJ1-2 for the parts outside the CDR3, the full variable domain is DAGVTQSPTHLIKTRGQQVTLRCSPKSGHDTVSWYQQALGQGPQFIFQYYEEEERQRGNFPDRFSGHQFPNYSSELNVNALLLGDSALYLCASSYTNRNNYGYTFGSGTRLTVV.

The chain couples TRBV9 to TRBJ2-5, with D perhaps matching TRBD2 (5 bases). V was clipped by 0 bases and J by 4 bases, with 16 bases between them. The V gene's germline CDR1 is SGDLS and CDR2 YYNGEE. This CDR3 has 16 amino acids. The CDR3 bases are TGTGCCAGCAGCGTAGAGGGCGGGTTGGCCTCAGAGACCCAGTACTTC. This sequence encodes CASSVEGGLASETQYF.

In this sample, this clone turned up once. DNA of the CDR3: TGCAGCGTTGGCCCCGGGACCGAAGAGACCCAGTACTTC. Amino acids: CSVGPGTEETQYF. The rearrangement joins TRBV29-1 to TRBJ2-5; D is perhaps TRBD1 or TRBD2 (5 bases each). There are 13 residues in the CDR3. The germline CDR1 and CDR2 sequences are SQVTM and ANQGSEA. V was trimmed by 4 bases and J by 3 bases, leaving 12 bases between them.

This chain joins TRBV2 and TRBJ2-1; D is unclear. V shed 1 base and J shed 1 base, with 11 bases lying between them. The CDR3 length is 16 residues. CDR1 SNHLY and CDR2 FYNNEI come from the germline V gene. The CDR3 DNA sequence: TGTGCCAGCAGTGAAGACGGTCGCCAGTCCTACAATGAGCAGTTCTTC. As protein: CASSEDGRQSYNEQFF.

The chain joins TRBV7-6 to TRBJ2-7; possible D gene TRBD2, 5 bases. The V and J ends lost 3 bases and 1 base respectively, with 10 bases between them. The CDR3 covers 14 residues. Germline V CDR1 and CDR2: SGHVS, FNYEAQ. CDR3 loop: CASSLERESYEQYF. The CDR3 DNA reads TGTGCCAGCAGCTTGGAACGGGAATCCTACGAGCAGTACTTC.

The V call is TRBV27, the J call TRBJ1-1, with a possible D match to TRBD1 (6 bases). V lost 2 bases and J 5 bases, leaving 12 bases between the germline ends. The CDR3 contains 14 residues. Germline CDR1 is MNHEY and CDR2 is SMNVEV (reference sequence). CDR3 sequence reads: CASSLQGRGTEAFF. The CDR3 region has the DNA TGTGCCAGCAGTTTACAGGGGAGGGGAACTGAAGCTTTCTTT.

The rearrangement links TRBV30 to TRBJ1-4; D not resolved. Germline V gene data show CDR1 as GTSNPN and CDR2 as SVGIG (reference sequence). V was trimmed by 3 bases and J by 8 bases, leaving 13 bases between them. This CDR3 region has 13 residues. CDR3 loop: CAWSQRALEKLFF. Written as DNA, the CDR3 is TGTGCCTGGAGCCAACGAGCGCTCGAAAAACTGTTTTTT.

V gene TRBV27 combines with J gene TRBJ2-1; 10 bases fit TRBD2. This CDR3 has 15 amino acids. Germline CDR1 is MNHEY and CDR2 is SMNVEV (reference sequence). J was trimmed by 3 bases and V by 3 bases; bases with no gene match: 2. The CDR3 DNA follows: TGTGCCAGCAGTTTTAAGCGGGGGGGCTACAATGAGCAGTTCTTC. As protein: CASSFKRGGYNEQFF.

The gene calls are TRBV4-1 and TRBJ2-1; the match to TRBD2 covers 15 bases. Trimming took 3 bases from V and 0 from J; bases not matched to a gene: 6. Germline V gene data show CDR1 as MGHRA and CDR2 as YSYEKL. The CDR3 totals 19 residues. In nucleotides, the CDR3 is TGCGCCAGCAGCCACGGGACTAGCGGGAGGCAAGACTCCTACAATGAGCAGTTCTTC. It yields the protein CASSHGTSGRQDSYNEQFF.

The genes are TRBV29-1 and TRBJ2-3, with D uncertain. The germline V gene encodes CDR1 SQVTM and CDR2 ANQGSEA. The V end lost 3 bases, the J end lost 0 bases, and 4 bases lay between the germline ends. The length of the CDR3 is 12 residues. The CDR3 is CSVDLSTDTQYF. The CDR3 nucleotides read TGCAGCGTTGACTTGAGCACAGATACGCAGTATTTT.